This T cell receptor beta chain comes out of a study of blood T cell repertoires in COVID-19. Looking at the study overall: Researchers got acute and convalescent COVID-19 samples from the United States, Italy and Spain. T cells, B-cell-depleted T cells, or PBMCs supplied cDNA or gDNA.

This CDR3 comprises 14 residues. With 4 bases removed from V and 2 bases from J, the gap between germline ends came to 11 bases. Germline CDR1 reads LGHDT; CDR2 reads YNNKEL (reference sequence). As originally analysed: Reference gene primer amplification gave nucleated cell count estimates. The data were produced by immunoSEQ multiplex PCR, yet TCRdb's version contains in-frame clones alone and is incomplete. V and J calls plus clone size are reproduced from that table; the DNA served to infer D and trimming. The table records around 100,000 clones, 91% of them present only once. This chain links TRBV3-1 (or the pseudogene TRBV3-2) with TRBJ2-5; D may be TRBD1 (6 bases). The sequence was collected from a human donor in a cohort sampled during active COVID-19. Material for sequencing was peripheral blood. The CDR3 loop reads CASSLRTAQETQYF. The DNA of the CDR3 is TGTGCCAGCAGCCTAAGGACAGCTCAAGAGACCCAGTACTTC.